The sequence of this T cell receptor (beta chain) was determined in a study of blood T cell repertoires in COVID-19. Study context: Researchers got acute and convalescent COVID-19 samples from the United States, Italy and Spain.

TCRdb keeps only in-frame clones here, not all; method: immunoSEQ multiplex PCR. Seen here are 450,000 to 500,000 clones, around 85% observed once, and the top ten hold roughly 8%. Cohort 3 donors were reported recovered after two negative PCRs, clearance, or symptom resolution. Sequences were obtained from PBMCs or T cells enriched from blood (not recorded which). The TCR originated in a woman aged 60-75 years who had recovered from COVID-19.

CDR3 bases: TGTGCCAGTATAAGGCGGCAGAACACTGAAGCTTTCTTT. As protein: CASIRRQNTEAFF. V gene TRBV19 combines with J gene TRBJ1-1; D is unresolved. Germline CDR1 LNHDA, CDR2 SQIVND (reference sequence). The ends were cut back, 7 bases at V and 1 base at J, with 10 bases in the middle. CDR3 length equals 13 residues.